This T cell receptor (beta chain) stems from a study of Graves' ophthalmopathy and Graves' hyperthyroidism. Excluded were patients with other autoimmune diseases, uncontrolled infections, pregnancy or lactation. This clonotype was detected many times. CDR1 is SEHNR and CDR2 is FQNEAQ in the germline V gene (reference sequence). The V and J ends lost 4 bases and 0 bases respectively, with 10 bases between them. This CDR3 spans 15 amino acids. Amplification of the TCR beta CDR3 regions used RNA transcripts (as template). RT-PCR with HTBI primers came first, then second-round multiplex PCR. From the multiplex PCR reads, TCRdb called clonotypes with MiXCR, one entry per CDR3 protein. The table lists 450,000 to 600,000 distinct CDR3 sequences, roughly 39% of them singletons, with 3.5% to 4.5% in the top ten.

The sequenced sample was peripheral blood or thyroid tissue (not recorded which). The chain joins TRBV7-9 to TRBJ1-3; D uncertain. The sequence was collected from an adult man with Graves' hyperthyroidism. Written as DNA, the CDR3 is TGTGCCAGCAGCTACGAGGGCCCCTCTGGAAACACCATATATTTT. Translation gives CASSYEGPSGNTIYF.